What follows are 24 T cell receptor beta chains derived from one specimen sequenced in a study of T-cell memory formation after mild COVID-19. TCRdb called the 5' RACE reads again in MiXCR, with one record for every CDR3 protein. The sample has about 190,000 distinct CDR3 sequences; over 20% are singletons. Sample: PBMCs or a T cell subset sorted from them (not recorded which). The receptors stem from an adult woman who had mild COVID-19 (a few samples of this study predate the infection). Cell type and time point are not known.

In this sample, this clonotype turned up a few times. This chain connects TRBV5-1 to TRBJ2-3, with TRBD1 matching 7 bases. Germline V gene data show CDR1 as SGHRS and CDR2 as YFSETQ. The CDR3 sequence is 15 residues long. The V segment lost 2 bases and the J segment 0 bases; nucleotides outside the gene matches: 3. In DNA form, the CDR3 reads TGCGCCAGCAGCTTTACAGGGGAGAGCACAGATACGCAGTATTTT. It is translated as CASSFTGESTDTQYF.

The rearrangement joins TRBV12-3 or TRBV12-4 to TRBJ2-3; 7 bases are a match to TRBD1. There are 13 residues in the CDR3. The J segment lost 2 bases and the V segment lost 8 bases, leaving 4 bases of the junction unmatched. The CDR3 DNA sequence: TGTGCCAGCGGGACAGTCCCCACAGATACGCAGTATTTT. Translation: CASGTVPTDTQYF.

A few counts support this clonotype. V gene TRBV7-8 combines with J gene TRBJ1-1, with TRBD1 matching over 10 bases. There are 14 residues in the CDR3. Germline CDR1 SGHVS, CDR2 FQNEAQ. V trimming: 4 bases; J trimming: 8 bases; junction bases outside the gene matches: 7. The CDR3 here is CASSSPGQGVEAFF. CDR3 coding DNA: TGTGCCAGCAGCTCCCCCGGACAGGGGGTGGAAGCTTTCTTT. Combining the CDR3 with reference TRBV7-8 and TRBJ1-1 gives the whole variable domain GAGVSQSPRYKVAKRGQDVALRCDPISGHVSLFWYQQALGQGPEFLTYFQNEAQLDKSGLPSDRFFAERPEGSVSTLKIQRTQQEDSAVYLCASSSPGQGVEAFFGQGTRLTVV.

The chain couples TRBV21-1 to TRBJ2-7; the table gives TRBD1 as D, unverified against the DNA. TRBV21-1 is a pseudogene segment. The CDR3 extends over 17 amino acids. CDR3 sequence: CASKPGQGRSRSYEQYF. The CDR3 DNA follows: TGTGCCAGTAAGCCGGGACAGGGAAGATCTCGCTCCTACGAGCAGTACTTC.

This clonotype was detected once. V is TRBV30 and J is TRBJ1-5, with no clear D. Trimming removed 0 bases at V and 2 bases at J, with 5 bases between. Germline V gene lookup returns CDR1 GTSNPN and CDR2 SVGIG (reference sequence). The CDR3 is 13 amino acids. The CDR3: CAWSVFGNQPQHF. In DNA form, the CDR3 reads TGTGCCTGGAGTGTCTTTGGCAATCAGCCCCAGCATTTT.

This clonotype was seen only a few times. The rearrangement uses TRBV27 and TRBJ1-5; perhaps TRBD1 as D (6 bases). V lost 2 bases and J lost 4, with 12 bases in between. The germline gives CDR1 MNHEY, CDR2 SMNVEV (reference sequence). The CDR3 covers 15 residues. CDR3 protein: CASSLRTAGNQPQHF. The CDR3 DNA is TGTGCCAGCAGTTTAAGGACAGCGGGAAATCAGCCCCAGCATTTT.

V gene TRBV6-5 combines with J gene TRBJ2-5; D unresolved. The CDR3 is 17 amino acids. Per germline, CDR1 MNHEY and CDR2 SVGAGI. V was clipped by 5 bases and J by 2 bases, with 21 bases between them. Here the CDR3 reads CASSDKGPVAVQETQYF. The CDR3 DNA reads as TGTGCCAGCAGTGACAAAGGCCCCGTGGCAGTACAAGAGACCCAGTACTTC.

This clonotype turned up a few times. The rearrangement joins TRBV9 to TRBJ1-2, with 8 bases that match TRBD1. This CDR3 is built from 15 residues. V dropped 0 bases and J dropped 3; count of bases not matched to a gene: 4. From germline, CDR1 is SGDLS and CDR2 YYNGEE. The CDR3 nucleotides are TGTGCCAGCAGCGTAGGAACAGGGGGTGACTATGGCTACACCTTC. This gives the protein CASSVGTGGDYGYTF.

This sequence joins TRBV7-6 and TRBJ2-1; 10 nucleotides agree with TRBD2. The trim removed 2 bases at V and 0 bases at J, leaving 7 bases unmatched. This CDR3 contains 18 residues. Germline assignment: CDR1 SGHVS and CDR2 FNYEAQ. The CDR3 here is CASSLWLAGEGSYNEQFF. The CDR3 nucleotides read TGTGCCAGCAGCTTATGGCTAGCGGGAGAGGGCTCCTACAATGAGCAGTTCTTC.

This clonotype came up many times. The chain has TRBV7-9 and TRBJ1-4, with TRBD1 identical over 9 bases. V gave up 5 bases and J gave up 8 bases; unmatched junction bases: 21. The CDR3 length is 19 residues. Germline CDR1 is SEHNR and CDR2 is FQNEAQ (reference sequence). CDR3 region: CASSPTLTTGQGYEEKLFF. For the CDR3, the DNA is TGTGCCAGCAGCCCAACTCTAACAACGGGACAGGGTTATGAGGAAAAACTGTTTTTT.

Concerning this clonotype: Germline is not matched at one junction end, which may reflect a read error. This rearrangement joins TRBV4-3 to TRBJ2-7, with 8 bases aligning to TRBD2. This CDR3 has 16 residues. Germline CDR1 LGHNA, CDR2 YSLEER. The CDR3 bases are TGCGCCAGCAGCGAAGAAATAGATAGCGGGACCTACGAGCAGTACTTC. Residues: CASSEEIDSGTYEQYF.

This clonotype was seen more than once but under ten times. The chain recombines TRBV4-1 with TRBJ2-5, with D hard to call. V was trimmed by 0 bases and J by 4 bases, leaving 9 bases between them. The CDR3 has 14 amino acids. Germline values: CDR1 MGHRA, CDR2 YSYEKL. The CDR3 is CASSQDSLPETQYF. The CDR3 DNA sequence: TGCGCCAGCAGCCAAGACTCACTACCAGAGACCCAGTACTTC.

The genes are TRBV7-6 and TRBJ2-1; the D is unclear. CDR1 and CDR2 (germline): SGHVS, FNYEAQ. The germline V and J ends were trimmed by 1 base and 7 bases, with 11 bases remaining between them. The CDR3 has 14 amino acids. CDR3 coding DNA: TGTGCCAGCAGCTTAGGGGCAGGTAGGAATGAGCAGTTCTTC. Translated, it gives CASSLGAGRNEQFF.

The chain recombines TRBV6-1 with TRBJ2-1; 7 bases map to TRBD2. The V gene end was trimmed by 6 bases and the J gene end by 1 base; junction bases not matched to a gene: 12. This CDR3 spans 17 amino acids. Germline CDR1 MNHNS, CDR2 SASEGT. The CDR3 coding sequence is TGTGCCAGCAGGCCGGGACCCGGGAGGTCTTCCTACAATGAGCAGTTCTTC. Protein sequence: CASRPGPGRSSYNEQFF.

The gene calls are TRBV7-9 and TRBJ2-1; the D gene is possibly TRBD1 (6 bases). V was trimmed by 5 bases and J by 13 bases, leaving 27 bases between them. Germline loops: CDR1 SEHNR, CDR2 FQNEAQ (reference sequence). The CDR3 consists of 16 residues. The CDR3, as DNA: TGTGCCAGCAGCCGAGGCCGGGGAAGACAGGCGCACGTTCAGTTCTTC. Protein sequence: CASSRGRGRQAHVQFF.

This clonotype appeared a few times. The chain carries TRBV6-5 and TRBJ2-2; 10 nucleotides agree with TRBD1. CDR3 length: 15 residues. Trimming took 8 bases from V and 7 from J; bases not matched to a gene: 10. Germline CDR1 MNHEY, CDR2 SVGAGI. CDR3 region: CASCQGTGDIGELFF. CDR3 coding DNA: TGTGCCAGCTGCCAAGGGACAGGGGATATCGGGGAGCTGTTTTTT.

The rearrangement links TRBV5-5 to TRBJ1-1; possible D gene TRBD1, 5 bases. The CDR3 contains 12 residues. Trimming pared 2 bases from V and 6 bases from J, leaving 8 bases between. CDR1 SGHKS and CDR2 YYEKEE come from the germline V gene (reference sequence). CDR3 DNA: TGTGCCAGCAGCTTTCAGGGACCTGAAGCTTTCTTT. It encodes CASSFQGPEAFF.

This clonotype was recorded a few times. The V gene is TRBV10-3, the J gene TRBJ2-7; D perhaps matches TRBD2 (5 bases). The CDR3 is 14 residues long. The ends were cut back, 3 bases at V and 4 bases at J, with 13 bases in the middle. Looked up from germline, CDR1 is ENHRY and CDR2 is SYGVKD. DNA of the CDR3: TGTGCCATCAGTGAATCACCCCAGCGGTACGAGCAGTACTTC. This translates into CAISESPQRYEQYF.

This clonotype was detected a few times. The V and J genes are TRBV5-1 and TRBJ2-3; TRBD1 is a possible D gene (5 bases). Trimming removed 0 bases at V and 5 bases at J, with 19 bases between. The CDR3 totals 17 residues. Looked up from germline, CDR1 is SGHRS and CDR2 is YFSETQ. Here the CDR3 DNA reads TGCGCCAGCAGCTTGGTAGACCAGGGCCTAGGCCTAGATACGCAGTATTTT. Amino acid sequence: CASSLVDQGLGLDTQYF.

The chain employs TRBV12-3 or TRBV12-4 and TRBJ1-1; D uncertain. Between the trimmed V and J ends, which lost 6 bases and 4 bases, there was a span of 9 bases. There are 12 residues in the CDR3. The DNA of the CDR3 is TGTGCCAGCAGCACCTATCGCACTGAAGCTTTCTTT. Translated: CASSTYRTEAFF.

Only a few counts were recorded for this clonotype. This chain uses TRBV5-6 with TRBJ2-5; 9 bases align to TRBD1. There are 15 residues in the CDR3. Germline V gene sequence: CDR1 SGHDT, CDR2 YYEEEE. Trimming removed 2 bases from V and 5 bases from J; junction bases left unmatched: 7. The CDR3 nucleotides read TGTGCCAGCAGCTTCGGGACAGGGACTATTGAGACCCAGTACTTC. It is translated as CASSFGTGTIETQYF.

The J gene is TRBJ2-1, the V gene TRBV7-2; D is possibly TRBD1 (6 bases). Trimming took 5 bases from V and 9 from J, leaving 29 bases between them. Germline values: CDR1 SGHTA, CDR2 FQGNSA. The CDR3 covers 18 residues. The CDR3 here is CASSTHYPTGILVPEQFF. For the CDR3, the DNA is TGTGCCAGCAGCACACACTACCCCACAGGGATATTGGTGCCTGAGCAGTTCTTC. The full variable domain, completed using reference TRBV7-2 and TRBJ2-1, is GAGVSQSPSNKVTEKGKDVELRCDPISGHTALYWYRQSLGQGLEFLIYFQGNSAPDKSGLPSDRFSAERTGGSVSTLTIQRTQQEDSAVYLCASSTHYPTGILVPEQFFGPGTRLTVL.

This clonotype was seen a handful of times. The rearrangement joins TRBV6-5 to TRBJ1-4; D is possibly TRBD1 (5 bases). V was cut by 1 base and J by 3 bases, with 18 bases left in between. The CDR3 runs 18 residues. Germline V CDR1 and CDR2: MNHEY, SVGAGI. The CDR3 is CASSYYDNGGRANEKLFF. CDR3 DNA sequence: TGTGCCAGCAGTTACTACGACAATGGGGGTAGGGCTAATGAAAAACTGTTTTTT.

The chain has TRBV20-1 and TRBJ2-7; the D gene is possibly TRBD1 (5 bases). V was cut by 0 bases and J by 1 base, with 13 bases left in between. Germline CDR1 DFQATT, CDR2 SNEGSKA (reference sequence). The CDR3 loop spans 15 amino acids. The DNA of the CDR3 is TGCAGTGCTAGAGAAACAGGCATAGGTTCCTACGAGCAGTACTTC. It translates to CSARETGIGSYEQYF.